This T cell receptor beta chain was profiled in a study of beta chain features in type 1 diabetes. Study-level background: There were about 110,000,000 sorted cells examined across all samples. Overall study findings and caveats: Compared with healthy donors, patients appeared to share more similar naive, central memory and regulatory TCRB repertoires.

Expressed TCRB transcripts were sequenced because the isolated RNA had all been reverse transcribed beforehand. Profiling relied on immunoSEQ multiplex PCR, and the TCRdb table lists in-frame clones only, not all of them. The sample includes fewer than 550,000 clones, about an eighth of them seen just once. Heparinised blood was drawn once per donor, averaging roughly 110 mL. There are 17 residues in the CDR3. Germline trimming cut 1 base from V and 5 bases from J; bases unmatched to any gene: 10. Germline loops: CDR1 SGHVS, CDR2 FQNEAQ. This clone occurred a few times. What it binds is unknown. The chain combines TRBV7-8 with TRBJ2-3; 9 nucleotides align to TRBD2. The TCR was taken from a woman under 30 in good health. Specimen: naive CD4+ T cells from blood. For the CDR3, the DNA is TGTGCCAGCAGCTTAGAATGGTCGGGTAGCGGGAGAGATACGCAGTATTTT. It codes for CASSLEWSGSGRDTQYF.